Listed below are T cell receptor beta chains from one sample, sequenced in a study of blood T cell repertoires in COVID-19. Some clones are missing from TCRdb's copy, which holds only in-frame ones; the method was immunoSEQ multiplex PCR. The sample comprises about 440,000 clones, nearly 90% of which are singletons, and approximately 2% rests with the top ten. The sample consisted of PBMCs or T cells enriched from blood (not recorded which). All receptors derive from a woman between 18 and 29 years old with acute COVID-19. Each CDR3 is given with its conserved first and last residue. Each record gives: clone size, D gene, J gene, V gene, CDR3 protein, CDR3 DNA. D genes are given only for firm matches. Only some rows state a clone size, as once, few, many or a class for expanded clones.

abundance: -
d_gene: -
j_gene: TRBJ1-5
v_gene: TRBV29-1
CDR3aa: CSVIRGGGSNQPQHF
CDR3nt: TGCAGCGTTATCCGAGGGGGGGGTAGCAATCAGCCCCAGCATTTT

abundance: -
d_gene: TRBD2
j_gene: TRBJ2-5
v_gene: TRBV5-4
CDR3aa: CASSPSGGASGFQETQYF
CDR3nt: TGTGCCAGCAGCCCGAGTGGTGGGGCTAGCGGGTTCCAAGAGACCCAGTACTTC

abundance: -
d_gene: -
j_gene: TRBJ1-2
v_gene: TRBV27
CDR3aa: CASSLSADNYGYTF
CDR3nt: TGTGCCAGCAGTTTATCAGCGGACAACTATGGCTACACCTTC

abundance: few
d_gene: -
j_gene: TRBJ1-1
v_gene: TRBV7-8
CDR3aa: CASSPRAGRLNTEAFF
CDR3nt: TGTGCCAGCAGCCCGCGGGCAGGTCGCCTGAACACTGAAGCTTTCTTT

abundance: -
d_gene: -
j_gene: TRBJ2-7
v_gene: TRBV9
CDR3aa: CASSGGEGGGAPYEQYF
CDR3nt: TGTGCCAGCAGCGGCGGAGAGGGCGGGGGCGCCCCCTACGAGCAGTACTTC

abundance: -
d_gene: TRBD1
j_gene: TRBJ2-2
v_gene: TRBV28
CDR3aa: CASSPDRANTGELFF
CDR3nt: TGTGCCAGCAGTCCGGACAGGGCGAACACCGGGGAGCTGTTTTTT

abundance: few
d_gene: -
j_gene: TRBJ1-4
v_gene: TRBV5-1
CDR3aa: CASSLGTEDEKLFF
CDR3nt: TGCGCCAGCAGCCTCGGGACTGAGGATGAAAAACTGTTTTTT

abundance: once
d_gene: TRBD2
j_gene: TRBJ2-3
v_gene: TRBV5-1
CDR3aa: CASSAGTSGKAWTDTQYF
CDR3nt: TGCGCCAGCAGCGCCGGGACTAGCGGGAAGGCCTGGACAGATACGCAGTATTTT

abundance: -
d_gene: TRBD1
j_gene: TRBJ2-2
v_gene: TRBV19
CDR3aa: CASSIPGQGPGELFF
CDR3nt: TGTGCCAGTAGTATACCGGGACAGGGACCCGGGGAGCTGTTTTTT

abundance: -
d_gene: -
j_gene: TRBJ1-1
v_gene: TRBV2
CDR3aa: CASSQTGANTEAFF
CDR3nt: TGTGCCAGCAGCCAGACAGGAGCGAACACTGAAGCTTTCTTT